This is a list of T cell receptor beta chains from one sample in a study of cytomegalovirus exposure and HLA in healthy donors. TCRdb keeps only in-frame clones here, not all; method: immunoSEQ multiplex PCR. The sample has a few hundred thousand clones, approximately 88% seen once. Sequencing was done on a sample of PBMCs. All receptors derive from a woman aged 25 to 39 in good health and CMV-seropositive. Each CDR3 is given with its conserved first and last residue. The order of the fields is J gene, clone size, D gene, V gene, CDR3 protein, CDR3 DNA. A D gene is named only where the DNA matches it firmly. Size values are once, few and many counts, or a class for expanded clones, and some rows have none.

J gene: TRBJ2-1
clone size: -
D gene: TRBD2
V gene: TRBV9
CDR3 protein: CASSVAIAGRARDEQFF
CDR3 DNA: TGTGCCAGCAGCGTAGCAATAGCGGGAAGGGCCAGGGATGAGCAGTTCTTC

J gene: TRBJ1-2
clone size: -
D gene: -
V gene: TRBV18
CDR3 protein: CASSPPGQYTNYGYTF
CDR3 DNA: TGTGCCAGCTCACCACCGGGGCAGTATACGAACTATGGCTACACCTTC

J gene: TRBJ2-1
clone size: -
D gene: -
V gene: TRBV29-1
CDR3 protein: CSVPISVDNEQFF
CDR3 DNA: TGCAGCGTACCCATCTCCGTAGACAATGAGCAGTTCTTC

J gene: TRBJ2-3
clone size: -
D gene: -
V gene: TRBV6-6
CDR3 protein: CASSWTDSTDTQYF
CDR3 DNA: TGTGCCAGCAGTTGGACGGATAGCACAGATACGCAGTATTTT

J gene: TRBJ1-1
clone size: -
D gene: TRBD1
V gene: TRBV25-1
CDR3 protein: CASTPGGRTEAFF
CDR3 DNA: TGTGCCAGCACCCCAGGGGGCAGGACTGAAGCTTTCTTT

J gene: TRBJ2-1
clone size: -
D gene: TRBD2
V gene: TRBV5-1
CDR3 protein: CASSPRTSGRSNNEQFF
CDR3 DNA: TGCGCCAGCAGCCCCCGGACTAGCGGGAGGTCCAACAATGAGCAGTTCTTC

J gene: TRBJ1-1
clone size: -
D gene: -
V gene: TRBV6-5
CDR3 protein: CASSLSGTNTEAFF
CDR3 DNA: TGTGCCAGCAGCCTATCCGGGACTAACACTGAAGCTTTCTTT

J gene: TRBJ1-1
clone size: many
D gene: -
V gene: TRBV9
CDR3 protein: CASSVVSYTEAFF
CDR3 DNA: TGTGCCAGCAGCGTAGTTTCCTACACTGAAGCTTTCTTT

J gene: TRBJ2-7
clone size: -
D gene: TRBD2
V gene: TRBV6-5
CDR3 protein: CASSRTSGSYEQYF
CDR3 DNA: TGTGCCAGCAGCAGGACTAGCGGGAGTTACGAGCAGTACTTC

J gene: TRBJ1-2
clone size: -
D gene: -
V gene: TRBV27
CDR3 protein: CASSPFPQRPYAYTF
CDR3 DNA: TGTGCCAGCAGTCCATTTCCTCAGAGACCCTATGCCTACACCTTC

J gene: TRBJ1-1
clone size: -
D gene: -
V gene: TRBV6-1
CDR3 protein: CASSEARFTEAFF
CDR3 DNA: TGTGCCAGCAGTGAAGCGAGGTTTACTGAAGCTTTCTTT

J gene: TRBJ2-5
clone size: -
D gene: -
V gene: TRBV5-6
CDR3 protein: CASSLIGQETQYF
CDR3 DNA: TGTGCCAGCAGCCTGATTGGGCAAGAGACCCAGTACTTC

J gene: TRBJ1-1
clone size: -
D gene: -
V gene: TRBV7-6
CDR3 protein: CASSLGGGPTEAFF
CDR3 DNA: TGTGCCAGCAGCTTAGGTGGGGGTCCCACTGAAGCTTTCTTT

J gene: TRBJ1-1
clone size: -
D gene: -
V gene: TRBV6-5
CDR3 protein: CASSRSLFNTEAFF
CDR3 DNA: TGTGCCAGCAGTCGATCCCTTTTTAACACTGAAGCTTTCTTT

J gene: TRBJ2-7
clone size: -
D gene: -
V gene: TRBV14
CDR3 protein: CASSQSSYEQYF
CDR3 DNA: TGTGCCAGCAGCCAGAGCTCCTACGAGCAGTACTTC

J gene: TRBJ1-1
clone size: -
D gene: -
V gene: TRBV6-5
CDR3 protein: CASSPVENTEAFF
CDR3 DNA: TGTGCCAGCAGTCCCGTCGAAAACACTGAAGCTTTCTTT

J gene: TRBJ1-3
clone size: -
D gene: -
V gene: TRBV29-1
CDR3 protein: CSVETDSGNTIYF
CDR3 DNA: TGCAGCGTTGAAACAGACTCTGGAAACACCATATATTTT

J gene: TRBJ2-7
clone size: -
D gene: TRBD2
V gene: TRBV9
CDR3 protein: CASSVGGGLPLGEQYF
CDR3 DNA: TGTGCCAGCAGCGTAGGTGGGGGACTACCTTTAGGCGAGCAGTACTTC

J gene: TRBJ2-7
clone size: once
D gene: -
V gene: TRBV11-3
CDR3 protein: CASSWRQAYEQYF
CDR3 DNA: TGTGCCAGCAGCTGGAGACAGGCCTACGAGCAGTACTTC

J gene: TRBJ1-2
clone size: -
D gene: -
V gene: TRBV7-9
CDR3 protein: CASSFDRFDGYTF
CDR3 DNA: TGTGCCAGCAGCTTTGACAGGTTCGATGGCTACACCTTC

J gene: TRBJ1-2
clone size: -
D gene: TRBD1
V gene: TRBV19
CDR3 protein: CASTRDSNYGYTF
CDR3 DNA: TGTGCCAGTACCCGGGACAGCAACTATGGCTACACCTTC

J gene: TRBJ2-2
clone size: -
D gene: TRBD1
V gene: TRBV5-6
CDR3 protein: CASSIPTGPGELFF
CDR3 DNA: TGTGCCAGCAGCATCCCGACAGGGCCCGGGGAGCTGTTTTTT

J gene: TRBJ1-2
clone size: -
D gene: -
V gene: TRBV13
CDR3 protein: CASSLVGPFGYGYTF
CDR3 DNA: TGTGCCAGCAGCTTAGTGGGCCCCTTCGGCTATGGCTACACCTTC

J gene: TRBJ2-1
clone size: -
D gene: -
V gene: TRBV6-1
CDR3 protein: CASSEARGRGSSYNEQFF
CDR3 DNA: TGTGCCAGCAGTGAAGCGCGGGGCCGGGGGAGCTCCTACAATGAGCAGTTCTTC

J gene: TRBJ2-3
clone size: -
D gene: -
V gene: TRBV18
CDR3 protein: CASSGAGIASTDTQYF
CDR3 DNA: TGTGCCAGCTCAGGGGCTGGGATAGCGAGCACAGATACGCAGTATTTT

J gene: TRBJ2-7
clone size: -
D gene: -
V gene: TRBV7-8
CDR3 protein: CASSLFPGSSYEQYF
CDR3 DNA: TGTGCCAGCAGCTTATTCCCTGGGAGCTCCTACGAGCAGTACTTC

J gene: TRBJ2-2
clone size: -
D gene: -
V gene: TRBV27
CDR3 protein: CASSLLATGELFF
CDR3 DNA: TGTGCCAGCAGTTTACTAGCGACCGGGGAGCTGTTTTTT

J gene: TRBJ2-7
clone size: once
D gene: -
V gene: TRBV5-1
CDR3 protein: CASSLDRYEQYF
CDR3 DNA: TGCGCCAGCAGCTTGGACCGCTACGAGCAGTACTTC